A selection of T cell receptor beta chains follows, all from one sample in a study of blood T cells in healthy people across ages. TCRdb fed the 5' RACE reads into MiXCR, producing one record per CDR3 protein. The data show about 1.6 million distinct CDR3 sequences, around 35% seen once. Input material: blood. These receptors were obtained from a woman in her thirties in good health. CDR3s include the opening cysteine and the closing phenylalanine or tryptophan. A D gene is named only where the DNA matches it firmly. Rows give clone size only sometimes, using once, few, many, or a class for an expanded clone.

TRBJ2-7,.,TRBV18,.,TGTGCCAGCTCACCCGACATAAACTACGAGCAGTACTTC,CASSPDINYEQYF
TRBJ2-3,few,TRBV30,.,TGTGCCTGGAGTGTTCAGGGAATAGATACGCAGTATTTT,CAWSVQGIDTQYF
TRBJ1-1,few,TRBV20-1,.,TGCAGTGCTAGATCAGTCCGGAGGGAGACGAACACTGAAGCTTTCTTT,CSARSVRRETNTEAFF
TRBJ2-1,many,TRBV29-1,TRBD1,TGCAGCGTTGAAGAATCACAGGGGTATGAGGTCGACTGGAACAATGAGCAGTTCTTC,CSVEESQGYEVDWNNEQFF
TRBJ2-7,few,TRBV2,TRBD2,TGTGCCAGCAGCGCCTTCTCTTCCGGGACTAGCGTGTACGAGCAGTACTTC,CASSAFSSGTSVYEQYF
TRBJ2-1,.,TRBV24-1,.,TGTGCCACCAGTGATTCGGATCCTGTTTCCCACAATGAGCAGTTCTTC,CATSDSDPVSHNEQFF
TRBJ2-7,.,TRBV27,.,TGTGCCAGCAGTCCATCGGGCAGCCCGCCCTACGAGCAGTACTTC,CASSPSGSPPYEQYF
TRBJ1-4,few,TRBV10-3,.,TGTGCCATCAGTGGGGCCCGACAGTCAACTAATGAAAAACTGTTTTTT,CAISGARQSTNEKLFF
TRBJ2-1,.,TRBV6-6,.,TGTGCCAGCAGTTACAACGGGGCGTACAATGAGCAGTTCTTC,CASSYNGAYNEQFF
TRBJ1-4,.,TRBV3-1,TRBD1,TGTGCCATGAAAGACAGGGGTAATGAAAAACTGTTTTTT,CAMKDRGNEKLFF
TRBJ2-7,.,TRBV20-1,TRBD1,TGCAGTGCAGAACGACAGGGGAGCTCCTACGAGCAGTACTTC,CSAERQGSSYEQYF
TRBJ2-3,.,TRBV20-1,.,TGCAGTGCTAGACGACTAGGGCGGGATACGCAGTATTTT,CSARRLGRDTQYF
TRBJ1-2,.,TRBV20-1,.,TGCAGTGCTAGAGATCCTAGCCGACGAGAGAACTATGGCTACACCTTC,CSARDPSRRENYGYTF
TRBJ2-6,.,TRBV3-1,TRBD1,TGTGCCAGCAGCCAAACCGGGACAGGGACCTCCTGGGCCAACGTCCTGACTTTC,CASSQTGTGTSWANVLTF
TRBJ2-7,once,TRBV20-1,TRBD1,TGCAGTGCTAGAGCACAGGGGAGCTCCTACGAGCAGTACTTC,CSARAQGSSYEQYF
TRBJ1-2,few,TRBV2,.,TGTGCCAGCCCGACAGACACCTATGGCTACACCTTC,CASPTDTYGYTF
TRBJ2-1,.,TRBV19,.,TGTGCCAGCCCCCGGACAGAGGACTCCTACAATGAGCAGTTCTTC,CASPRTEDSYNEQFF
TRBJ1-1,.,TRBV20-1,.,TGCAGTGCTTCCACGTCCGGCCCGGCTTTCTTT,CSASTSGPAFF
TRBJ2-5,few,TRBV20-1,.,TGCAGTGCTCCAAGCCCCGGGGGTTTCAGGGTGAGAACCCTACAAGAGACCCAGTACTTC,CSAPSPGGFRVRTLQETQYF
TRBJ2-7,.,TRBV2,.,TGTGCCGGCAGGCCCCAGAAGGGATCCTACGAGCAGTACTTC,CAGRPQKGSYEQYF
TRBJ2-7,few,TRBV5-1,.,TGCGCCAGCAGCTTGTCCGAGTCCTACGAGCAGTACTTC,CASSLSESYEQYF
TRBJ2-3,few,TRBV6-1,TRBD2,TGTGCCAGCAGTGAAGATTCCGGACTAGCGGGAGGGGCAGATACGCAGTATTTT,CASSEDSGLAGGADTQYF
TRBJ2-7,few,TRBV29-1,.,TGCAGCGTTGTTGGGGTGGGGGGCATCGACGAGCAGTACTTC,CSVVGVGGIDEQYF
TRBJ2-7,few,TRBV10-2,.,TGCGCCAGCAGTGAAGATAGGGAGATCTACGAGCAGTACTTC,CASSEDREIYEQYF
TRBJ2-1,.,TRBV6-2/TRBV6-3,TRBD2,TGTGCCAGCTTTAGACGAGCGGGAGGAGGTTACAATGAGCAGTTCTTC,CASFRRAGGGYNEQFF
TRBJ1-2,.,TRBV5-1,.,TGCGCCAGCAGCTTGGCCTGGACCAACAGCTATGGCTACACCTTC,CASSLAWTNSYGYTF
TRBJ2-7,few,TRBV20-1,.,TGCAGTGTTCAAGATGGGGACTCCTACGAGCAGTACTTC,CSVQDGDSYEQYF
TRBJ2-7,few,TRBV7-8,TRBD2,TGTGCCAGCAGGTTAGCGGGAATGACCTACGAGCAGTACTTC,CASRLAGMTYEQYF
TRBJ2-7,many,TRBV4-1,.,TGCGCCAGCAGCCAAGATAGTTTGGGGTCCTACGAGCAGTACTTC,CASSQDSLGSYEQYF
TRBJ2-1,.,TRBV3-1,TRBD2,TGTGCCAGCAGCCAAGATAGACGCCTAGCGGGAGGTGAGCAGTTCTTC,CASSQDRRLAGGEQFF
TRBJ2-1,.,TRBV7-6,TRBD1,TGTGCCAGCAGCTTAGATGGACAGGGGCGGAATGAGCAGTTCTTC,CASSLDGQGRNEQFF
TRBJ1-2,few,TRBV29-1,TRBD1,TGCAGCGTTGAACGGGACAGGGGTGTGGATGGCTACACCTTC,CSVERDRGVDGYTF
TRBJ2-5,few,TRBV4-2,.,TGTGCCAGCAGCCAAGCGAGCACAGGCCCCCAAGAGACCCAGTACTTC,CASSQASTGPQETQYF
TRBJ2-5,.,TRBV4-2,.,TGTACCAGCAGCCAAGTCGACGCAACTAGGGCGACGGCCAAAGAGACCCAGTACTTC,CTSSQVDATRATAKETQYF
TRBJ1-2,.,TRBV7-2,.,TGTGCCAGCAGCTTAGGCGCAGGGTGGTTCTATGGCTACACCTTC,CASSLGAGWFYGYTF
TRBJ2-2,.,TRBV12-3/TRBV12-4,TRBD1,TGTGCCAGCAGTTTCCGGGACAGGGGGCAGTTTTTT,CASSFRDRGQFF
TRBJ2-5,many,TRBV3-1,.,TGTGCCAGCAGCCAAGTAAAAGAGACCCAGTACTTC,CASSQVKETQYF
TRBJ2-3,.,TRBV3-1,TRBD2,TGTGCCAGCAGCCAAGAATCCCCCTTGCGGGGGGGATCAGATACGCAGTATTTT,CASSQESPLRGGSDTQYF
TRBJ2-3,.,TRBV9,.,TGTGCCAGCAGCGTTGGCGAGAATCGTCCCCACGGTACGCAGTATTTT,CASSVGENRPHGTQYF
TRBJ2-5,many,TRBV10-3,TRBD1,TGTGCCATCAGTGATGGGCCAGGGGGCGCGGGTGAGGAGACCCAGTACTTC,CAISDGPGGAGEETQYF
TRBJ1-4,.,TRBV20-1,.,TGCAGTGCTAGGTCGGGGGAAGCAACTAATGAAAAACTGTTTTTT,CSARSGEATNEKLFF
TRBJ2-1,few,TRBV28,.,TGTGCCAGCAAACTCTTGGGCGGGGACACCTACAATGAGCAGTTCTTC,CASKLLGGDTYNEQFF
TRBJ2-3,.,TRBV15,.,TGTGCCACCAGCAGAGAGGCAGGGGCGTCCGTTACGCAGTATTTT,CATSREAGASVTQYF
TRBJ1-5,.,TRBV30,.,TGTGCCTGGAAGGGCAGTGGCGGGAGGCAGCCCCAGCATTTT,CAWKGSGGRQPQHF
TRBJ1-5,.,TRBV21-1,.,TGTGCCAGCCTTGCAGGGGGCAATCAGCCCCAGCATTTT,CASLAGGNQPQHF